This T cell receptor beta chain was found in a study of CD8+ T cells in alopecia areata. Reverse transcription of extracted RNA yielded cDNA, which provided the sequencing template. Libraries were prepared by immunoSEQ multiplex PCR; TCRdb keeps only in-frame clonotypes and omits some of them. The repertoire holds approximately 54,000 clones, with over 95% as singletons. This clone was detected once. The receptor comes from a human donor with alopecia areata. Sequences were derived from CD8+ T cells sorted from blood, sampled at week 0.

DNA for the CDR3: TGTGCCAGTAGTATGGACAGGTCAAGCACAGATACGCAGTATTTT. Its protein product is CASSMDRSSTDTQYF. This chain connects TRBV19 to TRBJ2-3; TRBD1 matches at 7 bases. CDR1 LNHDA and CDR2 SQIVND come from the germline V gene (reference sequence). This CDR3 contains 15 residues. After removal of 3 bases from V and 0 bases from J, the junction contained 3 bases not matched to a gene.